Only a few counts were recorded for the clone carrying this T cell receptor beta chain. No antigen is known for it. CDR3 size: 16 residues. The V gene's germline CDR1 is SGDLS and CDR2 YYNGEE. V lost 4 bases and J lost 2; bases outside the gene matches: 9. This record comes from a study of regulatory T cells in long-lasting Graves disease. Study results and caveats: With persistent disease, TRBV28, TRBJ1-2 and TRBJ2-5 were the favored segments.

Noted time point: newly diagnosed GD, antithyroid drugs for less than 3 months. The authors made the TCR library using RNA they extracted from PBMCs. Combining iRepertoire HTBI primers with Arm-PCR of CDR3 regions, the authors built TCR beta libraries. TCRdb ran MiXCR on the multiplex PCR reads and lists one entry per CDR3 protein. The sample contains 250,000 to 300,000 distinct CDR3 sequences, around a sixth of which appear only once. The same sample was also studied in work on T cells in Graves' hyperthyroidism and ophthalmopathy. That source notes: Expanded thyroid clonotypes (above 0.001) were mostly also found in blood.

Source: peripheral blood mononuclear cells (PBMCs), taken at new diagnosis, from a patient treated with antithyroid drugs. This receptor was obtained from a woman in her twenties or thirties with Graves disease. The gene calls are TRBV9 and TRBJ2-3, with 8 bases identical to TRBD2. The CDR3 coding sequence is TGTGCCAGCAGCCCCCAACGCGGGGGGTCCACAGATACGCAGTATTTT. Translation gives CASSPQRGGSTDTQYF. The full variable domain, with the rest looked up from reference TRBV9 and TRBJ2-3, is DSGVTQTPKHLITATGQRVTLRCSPRSGDLSVYWYQQSLDQGLQFLIQYYNGEERAKGNILERFSAQQFPDLHSELNLSSLELGDSALYFCASSPQRGGSTDTQYFGPGTRLTVL.